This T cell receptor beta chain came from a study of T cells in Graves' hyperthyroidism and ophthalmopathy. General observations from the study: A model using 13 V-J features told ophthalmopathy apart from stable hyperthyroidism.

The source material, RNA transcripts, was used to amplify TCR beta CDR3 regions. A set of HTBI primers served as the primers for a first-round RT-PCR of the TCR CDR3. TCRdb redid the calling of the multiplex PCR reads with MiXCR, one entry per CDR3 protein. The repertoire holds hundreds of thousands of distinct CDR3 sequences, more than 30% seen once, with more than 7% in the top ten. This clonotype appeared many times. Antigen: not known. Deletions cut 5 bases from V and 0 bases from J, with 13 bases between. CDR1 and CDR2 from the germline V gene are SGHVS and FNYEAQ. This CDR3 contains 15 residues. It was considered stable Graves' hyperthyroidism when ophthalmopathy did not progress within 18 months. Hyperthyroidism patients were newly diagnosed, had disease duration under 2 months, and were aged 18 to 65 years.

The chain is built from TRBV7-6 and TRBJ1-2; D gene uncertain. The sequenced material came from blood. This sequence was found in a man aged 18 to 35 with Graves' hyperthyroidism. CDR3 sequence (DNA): TGTGCCAGCAGCCCGCTTGGAGGAGCTAACTATGGCTACACCTTC. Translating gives CASSPLGGANYGYTF.